Described below is a single TCR beta chain sequence and its context. This sample stems from a study of Graves' ophthalmopathy and Graves' hyperthyroidism. Unmatched junction bases numbered 6, after V lost 6 bases and J lost 5 bases. Germline lookup yields CDR1 MNHNS and CDR2 SASEGT. The CDR3 spans 13 residues. RNA transcripts served as template for amplifying TCR beta CDR3 sequences. Following a first-round RT-PCR that used HTBI primers, a second-round multiplex PCR was carried out. MiXCR, applied by TCRdb to the multiplex PCR reads, yields one record per CDR3 protein. The sample has around 1,000,000 distinct CDR3 sequences; 36% are singletons.

The TCR was taken from an adult man with Graves' hyperthyroidism. The rearrangement joins TRBV6-1 to TRBJ2-7; 8 bases fit TRBD1. The sequenced sample was peripheral blood or thyroid tissue (not recorded which). The CDR3, as DNA: TGTGCCAGCAGGGGGGACAGGTTCCACGAGCAGTACTTC. Translation: CASRGDRFHEQYF.